These T cell receptor beta chains were read from a single sample in a study of blood T cell repertoires in COVID-19. Clones were sequenced by immunoSEQ multiplex PCR, and TCRdb holds only the in-frame ones, with some missing. This table holds tens of thousands of clones, approximately 82% found once. What was sequenced was peripheral blood. The origin of the receptors is a man aged 55 to 70 with acute or convalescent COVID-19. The CDR3 runs from the conserved cysteine through the conserved F or W. The D gene is left open where the match is weak. Rows give clone size only sometimes, using once, few, many, or a class for an expanded clone.

abundance	v_gene	d_gene	j_gene	CDR3nt	CDR3aa
NA	TRBV7-2	TRBD1	TRBJ1-1	TGTGCCAGCAGCTTAGTGACAGGGCGGACTGAAGCTTTCTTT	CASSLVTGRTEAFF
once	TRBV5-1	NA	TRBJ2-1	TGCGCCAGCAGCTTGGAGATTAGCGGTTACTACAATGAGCAGTTCTTC	CASSLEISGYYNEQFF
NA	TRBV11-3	NA	TRBJ2-1	TGTGCCAGCAGCCCCGATAGGAGCTCCAATGAGCAGTTCTTC	CASSPDRSSNEQFF
NA	TRBV2	NA	TRBJ1-1	TGTGCCAGCAGTGACCAGGGAAACACTGAAGCTTTCTTT	CASSDQGNTEAFF
NA	TRBV19	TRBD2	TRBJ2-4	TGTGCCAGTACCCTGGCGGGGGGCCAAAACATTCAGTACTTC	CASTLAGGQNIQYF
NA	TRBV6-1	TRBD2	TRBJ2-1	TGTGCCAGCAGTGAAGAGGGGAGGGGAGATGAGCAGTTCTTC	CASSEEGRGDEQFF
NA	TRBV18	NA	TRBJ2-5	TGTGCCAGCTCACCGACGCCCGGGAACTCTGAAGAGACCCAGTACTTC	CASSPTPGNSEETQYF
NA	TRBV15	NA	TRBJ1-6	TGTGCCATCAGCAGGGACACGGATCGTAATTCACCCCTCCACTTT	CAISRDTDRNSPLHF
NA	TRBV18	TRBD1	TRBJ1-1	TGTGCCAGCTCTCCAGGGGGCGCTGGTGAAGCTTTCTTT	CASSPGGAGEAFF
NA	TRBV14	TRBD1	TRBJ1-2	TGTGCCAGCAGCCACGCAGGGGGGCAGGACGGCTACACCTTC	CASSHAGGQDGYTF
NA	TRBV30	TRBD1	TRBJ1-2	TGTGCCTGGAGTATAACAGGGGGCGCCTATGGCTACACCTTC	CAWSITGGAYGYTF
NA	TRBV20-1	TRBD2	TRBJ2-1	TGCAGTGCTAGTAGCGGGGGGAATTACAATGAGCAGTTCTTC	CSASSGGNYNEQFF
once	TRBV6-5	TRBD1	TRBJ1-2	TGTGCCAGCAGCCAACAGGGGGTAGACTATGGCTACACCTTC	CASSQQGVDYGYTF
NA	TRBV5-4	NA	TRBJ2-5	TGTGCCAGCAGCTGGGGGACATCCTGGGAGACCCAGTACTTC	CASSWGTSWETQYF
NA	TRBV6-5	NA	TRBJ1-3	TGTGCCAGCAAGGGAGGGGGAACTGGAAACACCATATATTTT	CASKGGGTGNTIYF
NA	TRBV12-3/TRBV12-4	NA	TRBJ1-6	TGTGCCAGCAGTTTGAGCGAACTCTCACCCCTCCACTTT	CASSLSELSPLHF
NA	TRBV7-9	TRBD1	TRBJ1-2	TGTGCCAGCAGCTCCCGGGACAGGAGCAACTATGGCTACACCTTC	CASSSRDRSNYGYTF
NA	TRBV21-1	NA	TRBJ2-1	TGTGCCAGCAGCAACCCCGGGACTAGCGGGGGAACGGGCGATAATGAGCAGTTCTTC	CASSNPGTSGGTGDNEQFF
NA	TRBV5-1	NA	TRBJ2-7	TGCGCCAGCAAGGACAGTAACGAGCAGTACTTC	CASKDSNEQYF
NA	TRBV4-2	TRBD1	TRBJ1-2	TGTGCCAGCAGCCAAGAATCGGGACAGGTTATGAGCGGCTACACCTTC	CASSQESGQVMSGYTF
NA	TRBV11-2	NA	TRBJ2-7	TGTGCCAGCAGCCGTAACAGAGAACCCTCCTACGAGCAGTACTTC	CASSRNREPSYEQYF